The 10 T cell receptor beta chains reported below all come from one sample, sequenced in a study of Ad26.COV2.S vaccination and SARS-CoV-2 variants. Treatment of the sample: 15 to 20 received Ad26.COV2.S at low or high dose, single or two shots; about five received placebo; per-sample allocation not given. The study sampled participants on day 63 after the first vaccine or placebo injection. Method: immunoSEQ multiplex PCR; TCRdb's copy keeps in-frame clones and lacks some. In the table there are about 320,000 clones, over 80% of which are singletons. The input for sequencing was peripheral blood, taken in a trial of Ad26.COV2.S vaccine versus placebo. The receptors here all came from a person aged 18-65 years who received the Ad26.COV2.S COVID-19 vaccine or a placebo.

The V call is TRBV6-5, the J call TRBJ2-7; 7 nucleotides match TRBD1. The germline V gene has CDR1 MNHEY and CDR2 SVGAGI. Trimming cost V 6 bases and J 6 bases; bases outside gene matches: 11. The CDR3 is made up of 14 amino acids. CDR3 amino acids: CASSQTGIGGEQYF. As DNA, the CDR3 is TGTGCCAGCAGCCAGACAGGGATCGGTGGCGAGCAGTACTTC.

The chain carries TRBV11-2 and TRBJ2-2; TRBD2 matches 11 bases. The germline CDR1 and CDR2 sequences are SGHAT and FQNNGV. This CDR3 is built from 16 residues. V dropped 5 bases and J dropped 4; count of bases not matched to a gene: 6. CDR3 protein: CASSPTSGVPTGELFF. Written as DNA, the CDR3 is TGTGCCAGCAGCCCGACTAGCGGGGTACCCACCGGGGAGCTGTTTTTT.

V and J are TRBV2 and TRBJ1-6; a weak D match, TRBD1 (6 bases). Germline V gene sequence: CDR1 SNHLY, CDR2 FYNNEI. V was pared by 2 bases and J by 13 bases, with 12 bases between. CDR3 length equals 13 residues. The CDR3, as DNA: TGTGCCAGCAGTGAACTGGGGGGCCCCCCCCTCCACTTT. Protein: CASSELGGPPLHF. The full variable domain, in which reference TRBV2 and TRBJ1-6 provide the parts outside the CDR3, is EPEVTQTPSHQVTQMGQEVILRCVPISNHLYFYWYRQILGQKVEFLVSFYNNEISEKSEIFDDQFSVERPDGSNFTLKIRSTKLEDSAMYFCASSELGGPPLHFGNGTRLTVT.

The genes are TRBV27 and TRBJ2-7; 7 bases align to TRBD1. The CDR3 has 13 amino acids. Trimming cost V 7 bases and J 6 bases; bases outside gene matches: 9. The germline V gene has CDR1 MNHEY and CDR2 SMNVEV (reference sequence). The CDR3 DNA follows: TGTGCCAGCACCAGGGGGTTACGGGGCGAGCAGTACTTC. The encoded protein is CASTRGLRGEQYF.

V and J are TRBV27 and TRBJ1-5; 9 bases line up with TRBD1. V was pared by 5 bases and J by 11 bases, with 16 bases of the junction left unmatched. CDR1 is MNHEY and CDR2 is SMNVEV in the germline V gene (reference sequence). The CDR3 sequence is 16 residues long. The CDR3 DNA is TGTGCCAGCAGTCCTACCGGACAGGGGAGTTTTTTGTCCCAGCATTTT. Translation: CASSPTGQGSFLSQHF.

The genes are TRBV7-9 and TRBJ1-1, with D possibly being TRBD1 (6 bases). Between the trimmed V and J ends, which lost 3 bases and 6 bases, there was a span of 17 bases. Per the germline V gene, CDR1 is SEHNR and CDR2 is FQNEAQ (reference sequence). The CDR3 length is 15 residues. The CDR3 DNA reads TGTGCCAGCAGCTTGTCTGACAGGCCGGGGGCTGAAGCTTTCTTT. It yields the protein CASSLSDRPGAEAFF. The complete variable domain, with remaining parts taken from reference TRBV7-9 and TRBJ1-1, reads DTGVSQNPRHKITKRGQNVTFRCDPISEHNRLYWYRQTLGQGPEFLTYFQNEAQLEKSRLLSDRFSAERPKGSFSTLEIQRTEQGDSAMYLCASSLSDRPGAEAFFGQGTRLTVV.

The gene calls are TRBV5-5 and TRBJ2-2; 10 nucleotides agree with TRBD1. The V gene end was trimmed by 5 bases and the J gene end by 5 bases; junction bases not matched to a gene: 6. Germline CDR1 and CDR2: SGHKS and YYEKEE (reference sequence). CDR3 length: 15 amino acids. CDR3 sequence reads: CASRRQGARTGELFF. Here the CDR3 DNA reads TGTGCCAGCAGGAGACAGGGGGCGAGAACCGGGGAGCTGTTTTTT.

The chain has TRBV7-3 and TRBJ1-6, with 9 positions matching TRBD1. The CDR3 is 18 residues long. Germline values: CDR1 SGHTA, CDR2 FQGTGA. V was clipped by 5 bases and J by 8 bases; unmatched bases: 16. The CDR3: CASSPGTGTRRGDSPLHF. The CDR3 coding sequence is TGTGCCAGCAGCCCCGGGACAGGGACCCGGAGGGGTGATTCACCCCTCCACTTT. Drawing the rest from reference TRBV7-3 and TRBJ1-6, the complete variable domain is GAGVSQTPSNKVTEKGKYVELRCDPISGHTALYWYRQSLGQGPEFLIYFQGTGAADDSGLPNDRFFAVRPEGSVSTLKIQRTERGDSAVYLCASSPGTGTRRGDSPLHFGNGTRLTVT.

The chain combines TRBV5-1 with TRBJ2-3; D is ambiguous. V lost 4 bases to trimming and J lost 0 bases, with 3 bases between them. This CDR3 region has 12 residues. The V gene's germline CDR1 is SGHRS and CDR2 YFSETQ. The DNA of the CDR3 is TGCGCCAGCAGCCCTAGCACAGATACGCAGTATTTT. The encoded protein is CASSPSTDTQYF. The variable domain in full, with the rest retrieved from reference TRBV5-1 and TRBJ2-3, is KAGVTQTPRYLIKTRGQQVTLSCSPISGHRSVSWYQQTPGQGLQFLFEYFSETQRNKGNFPGRFSGRQFSNSRSEMNVSTLELGDSALYLCASSPSTDTQYFGPGTRLTVL.

V usage is TRBV5-1 and J usage is TRBJ1-4; tentative D call: TRBD1 (6 bases). In germline, CDR1 is SGHRS, CDR2 YFSETQ. This CDR3 has 14 residues. Trimming took off 4 bases at V and 6 bases at J, with 13 bases between the two ends. The CDR3 region has the DNA TGCGCCAGCAGCCTTCAGGGGATGGATGAAAAACTGTTTTTT. It is translated as CASSLQGMDEKLFF.